This T cell receptor beta chain was obtained from a study of shared clonotypes between healthy human individuals. Overall study context: The plates for each donor numbered three CD4 naive, three CD4 memory, two CD8 naive and one CD8 memory.

Study-wide results and limits: For naive CD4 cells, roughly 5% of clonotypes were shared across a handful of donors. Larger estimated richness was generally recorded for naive subsets relative to memory subsets.

Note on this clone: Its matching antigen is unknown.

Cells designated naive CD8 were CD45RO-negative and were positively selected for CCR7, with terminally differentiated effector memory CD45RA+ cells excluded. The authors ran the assay at deep level. Libraries were prepared by immunoSEQ multiplex PCR; TCRdb keeps only in-frame clonotypes and omits some of them. The sample contains some 2 million clones, less than 95% of which appear only once. With 5 bases removed from V and 0 bases from J, the gap between germline ends came to 9 bases. The CDR3 runs to 14 residues. The germline CDR1 and CDR2 sequences are MNHNY and SVGAGI (reference sequence). Source material: naive CD8+ T cells sorted from blood. This TCR derives from a man between 18 and 29 years old in good health. The J gene is TRBJ2-3, the V gene TRBV6-6; D unresolved. The CDR3 spells CASSPPGSTDTQYF. The CDR3 DNA is TGTGCCAGCAGTCCCCCCGGGAGCACAGATACGCAGTATTTT.